A single sample gave rise to the 6 T cell receptor beta chains below, sequenced in a study of chemoradiotherapy in HPV16-positive cancers. TCRdb's copy holds only in-frame clones and misses some; the assay was immunoSEQ multiplex PCR. In the table there are 1,000 to 1,500 clones, 70% to 90% of which are singletons. Sequences were derived from tumor tissue, sampled from a patient who underwent chemoradiotherapy. The receptors derive from a human donor with HPV-associated anogenital cancer.

The J gene is TRBJ1-3, the V gene TRBV5-3; D call uncertain. TRBV5-3 is an ORF, with its function uncertain. Between the trimmed V and J ends, which lost 5 bases and 0 bases, there was a span of 12 bases. The CDR3 spans 15 residues. The CDR3, as DNA: TGTGCCAGAAGTTCGGACGGTCGCTCTGGAAACACCATATATTTT. It encodes CARSSDGRSGNTIYF.

V usage is TRBV27 and J usage is TRBJ1-5; no clear D gene. CDR1 is MNHEY, CDR2 SMNVEV, per germline (reference sequence). The CDR3 length is 14 residues. Trimming pared 2 bases from V and 2 bases from J, leaving 7 bases between. CDR3 bases: TGTGCCAGCAGTTTAGGGCGTGGCAATCAGCCCCAGCATTTT. Translating it yields CASSLGRGNQPQHF.

The chain recombines TRBV28 with TRBJ2-5, with 8 bases fitting TRBD2. CDR3 length equals 17 residues. Germline trimming cut 0 bases from V and 5 bases from J; bases unmatched to any gene: 11. CDR1 is MDHEN and CDR2 is SYDVKM in the germline V gene. CDR3 protein: CASSLWGGVAGRETQYF. CDR3 nucleotides: TGTGCCAGCAGTTTATGGGGGGGGGTAGCGGGACGGGAGACCCAGTACTTC.

V gene TRBV10-1 combines with J gene TRBJ2-5; D possibly matches TRBD1 or TRBD2 (6 bases each). The CDR3 runs to 10 residues. Germline V gene data show CDR1 as WNHNN and CDR2 as SYGVQD (reference sequence). For the CDR3, the DNA is TGCGAACGAGGGGGGGAGACCCAGTACTTC. Protein sequence: CERGGETQYF.

The V and J genes are TRBV7-2 and TRBJ2-1; TRBD2 matches 7 bases. The V segment lost 1 base and the J segment 7 bases; nucleotides outside the gene matches: 10. Per germline, CDR1 SGHTA and CDR2 FQGNSA. This CDR3 spans 16 amino acids. CDR3 in amino acids: CASSLGPLRGGNEQFF. Written as DNA, the CDR3 is TGTGCCAGCAGCTTAGGACCCTTGAGGGGAGGGAATGAGCAGTTCTTC.

The gene calls are TRBV6-1 and TRBJ2-3, with TRBD2 matching 12 bases. CDR1 is MNHNS and CDR2 is SASEGT in the germline V gene. The CDR3 extends over 15 amino acids. Trimming removed 2 bases from V and 4 bases from J; junction bases left unmatched: 1. The CDR3 region has the DNA TGTGCCAGCAGTGAACTAGCGGGAGGGCCAGATACGCAGTATTTT. Its protein product is CASSELAGGPDTQYF.